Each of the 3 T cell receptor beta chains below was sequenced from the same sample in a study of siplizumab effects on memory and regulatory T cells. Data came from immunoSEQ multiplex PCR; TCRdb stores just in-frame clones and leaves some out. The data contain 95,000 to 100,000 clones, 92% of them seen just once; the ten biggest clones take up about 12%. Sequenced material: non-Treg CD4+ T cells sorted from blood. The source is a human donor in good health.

As DNA, the CDR3 is TGCGCCAGCAGCCAAGCACAACTAGCGGGAGGGCACAATGAGCAGTTCTTC. Protein product: CASSQAQLAGGHNEQFF. The genes are TRBV4-1 and TRBJ2-1; 13 bases fit TRBD2. The CDR3 spans 17 residues. Trimming cost V 1 base and J 5 bases; bases outside gene matches: 5. CDR1 is MGHRA and CDR2 is YSYEKL in the germline V gene.

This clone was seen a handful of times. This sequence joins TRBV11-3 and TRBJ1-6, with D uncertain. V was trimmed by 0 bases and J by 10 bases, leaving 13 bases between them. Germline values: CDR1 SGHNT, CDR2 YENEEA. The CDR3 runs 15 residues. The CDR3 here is CASSLDTGVGSPLHF. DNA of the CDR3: TGTGCCAGCAGCTTAGACACCGGAGTCGGGTCACCCCTCCACTTT.

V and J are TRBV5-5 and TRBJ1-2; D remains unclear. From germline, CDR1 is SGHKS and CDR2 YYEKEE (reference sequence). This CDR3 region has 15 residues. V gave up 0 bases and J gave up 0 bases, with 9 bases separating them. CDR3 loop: CASSLAAGTNYGYTF. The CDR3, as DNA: TGTGCCAGCAGCTTGGCGGCCGGGACTAACTATGGCTACACCTTC.